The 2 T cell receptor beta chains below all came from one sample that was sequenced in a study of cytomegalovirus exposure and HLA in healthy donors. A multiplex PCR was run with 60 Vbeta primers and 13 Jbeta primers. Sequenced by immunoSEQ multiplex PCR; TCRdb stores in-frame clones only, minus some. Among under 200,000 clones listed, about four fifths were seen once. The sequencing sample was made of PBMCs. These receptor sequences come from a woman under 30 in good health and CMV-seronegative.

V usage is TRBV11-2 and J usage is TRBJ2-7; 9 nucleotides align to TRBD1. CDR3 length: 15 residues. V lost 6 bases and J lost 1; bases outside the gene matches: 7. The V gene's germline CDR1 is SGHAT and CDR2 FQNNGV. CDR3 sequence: CASRYPGQGSYEQYV. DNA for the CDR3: TGTGCCAGCAGGTATCCGGGACAGGGTTCCTACGAGCAGTACGTC.

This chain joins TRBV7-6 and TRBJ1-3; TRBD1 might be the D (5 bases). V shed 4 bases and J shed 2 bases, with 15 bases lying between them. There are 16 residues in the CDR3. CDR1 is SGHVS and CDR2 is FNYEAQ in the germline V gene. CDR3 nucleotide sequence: TGTGCCAGCAGCTCGGGCCTAGGGGCAACTGGAAACACCATATATTTT. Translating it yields CASSSGLGATGNTIYF.